Listed below are T cell receptor beta chains from one sample, sequenced in a study of Ad26.COV2.S vaccination and SARS-CoV-2 variants. Assay used: immunoSEQ multiplex PCR; TCRdb lists only in-frame clones, some missing. The table records around 300,000 clones, about nine tenths of them present only once. Sequencing used peripheral blood, obtained in a trial of Ad26.COV2.S vaccine versus placebo. Receptors were obtained from a person aged 18 to 59 who received the Ad26.COV2.S COVID-19 vaccine or a placebo. The CDR3 runs from the conserved cysteine through the conserved F or W. A D gene is named only where the DNA matches it firmly. Size tells how often a clone was seen (once, few, many) or the class of an expanded clone, and some rows leave it out.

D gene	clone size	V gene	J gene	CDR3 protein	CDR3 DNA
TRBD2	NA	TRBV9	TRBJ2-1	CASNPAGAGNEQFF	TGTGCCAGCAACCCAGCGGGAGCGGGCAATGAGCAGTTCTTC
NA	NA	TRBV4-1	TRBJ2-2	CASSLQANTGELFF	TGCGCCAGCAGCCTACAAGCGAACACCGGGGAGCTGTTTTTT
NA	NA	TRBV7-8	TRBJ1-1	CASSLYTEAFF	TGTGCCAGCAGCCTATACACTGAAGCTTTCTTT
NA	NA	TRBV7-3	TRBJ1-4	CASSIDSVGKLFF	TGTGCCAGCAGCATAGACTCGGTTGGAAAACTGTTTTTT
NA	NA	TRBV18	TRBJ2-2	CASSLYGELFF	TGTGCCAGCTCTCTTTATGGGGAGCTGTTTTTT
TRBD2	NA	TRBV7-4	TRBJ2-7	CASSFPFGRVRYEQYF	TGTGCCAGCAGCTTCCCATTCGGGAGGGTTCGGTACGAGCAGTACTTC
TRBD1	NA	TRBV11-2	TRBJ1-1	CASSTSGGGNTEAFF	TGTGCCAGCAGCACGTCAGGGGGGGGGAACACTGAAGCTTTCTTT
NA	NA	TRBV7-2	TRBJ2-7	CASSPSGKGFEQYF	TGTGCCAGCAGCCCCTCGGGGAAGGGGTTCGAGCAGTACTTC
NA	NA	TRBV6-1	TRBJ1-2	CASSEKWDGYTF	TGTGCCAGCAGTGAAAAGTGGGACGGCTACACCTTC
NA	NA	TRBV4-3	TRBJ2-7	CASSQESDKDYEQYF	TGCGCCAGCAGCCAAGAGTCCGACAAAGACTACGAGCAGTACTTC
TRBD1	once	TRBV18	TRBJ1-6	CASSPLGTGKGSPLHF	TGTGCCAGCTCACCACTCGGGACAGGGAAAGGATCACCCCTCCACTTT
TRBD2	NA	TRBV3-1/TRBV3-2	TRBJ2-4	CASSQVSGTSGRKNIQYF	TGTGCCAGCAGCCAAGTCTCCGGGACTAGCGGGCGAAAAAACATTCAGTACTTC
NA	few	TRBV5-1	TRBJ1-1	CASSLRVLAEANTEAFF	TGCGCCAGCAGCTTGAGGGTCCTCGCAGAGGCGAACACTGAAGCTTTCTTT
TRBD1	NA	TRBV7-6	TRBJ2-2	CASREGTGNTGELFF	TGTGCCAGCAGGGAGGGGACAGGGAACACCGGGGAGCTGTTTTTT
TRBD1	NA	TRBV7-9	TRBJ1-2	CASSPGQDYGYTF	TGTGCCAGCAGTCCGGGACAGGACTATGGCTACACCTTC
NA	NA	TRBV10-3	TRBJ2-3	CAIRRGRDTDTQYF	TGTGCCATCAGGAGGGGTAGGGACACAGATACGCAGTATTTT
NA	NA	TRBV3-1/TRBV3-2	TRBJ2-7	CASSSTRTGFNEQYF	TGTGCCAGCAGCTCCACCCGAACGGGTTTCAACGAGCAGTACTTC
NA	NA	TRBV10-3	TRBJ1-3	CAISELSSGNTIYF	TGTGCCATCAGTGAACTTAGCTCTGGAAACACCATATATTTT
TRBD1	NA	TRBV7-9	TRBJ1-2	CASSDRDYSNYGYTF	TGTGCCAGCAGCGACAGGGACTACTCTAACTATGGCTACACCTTC
NA	NA	TRBV27	TRBJ1-5	CASSPMSDNQPQHF	TGTGCCAGCAGTCCCATGTCAGATAATCAGCCCCAGCATTTT
NA	NA	TRBV19	TRBJ1-1	CASSMEVNTEAFF	TGTGCCAGTAGTATGGAGGTGAACACTGAAGCTTTCTTT
TRBD2	few	TRBV6-6	TRBJ2-7	CASRTGTRKYEQYF	TGTGCCAGCAGAACCGGGACTAGAAAATACGAGCAGTACTTC
NA	NA	TRBV11-2	TRBJ1-2	CASSLGTVYGYTF	TGTGCCAGCAGCTTAGGGACGGTCTATGGCTACACCTTC
TRBD2	NA	TRBV6-2/TRBV6-3	TRBJ2-1	CASSSGPGLGSDEQFF	TGTGCCAGCAGTTCGGGTCCGGGACTAGGGTCGGATGAGCAGTTCTTC
NA	NA	TRBV3-1/TRBV3-2	TRBJ2-1	CASSHFGLVETHEQFF	TGTGCCAGCAGCCATTTCGGTCTAGTCGAGACACATGAGCAGTTCTTC
TRBD2	NA	TRBV7-3	TRBJ2-7	CASSLASGPLHEQYF	TGTGCCAGCAGCTTAGCTAGCGGTCCGCTTCACGAGCAGTACTTC
NA	NA	TRBV5-5	TRBJ1-1	CASSFSSNTEAFF	TGTGCCAGCAGCTTTAGCAGCAACACTGAAGCTTTCTTT
NA	NA	TRBV11-3	TRBJ2-2	CASSLDRGLNTGELFF	TGTGCCAGCAGCTTAGACAGAGGACTAAACACCGGGGAGCTGTTTTTT
NA	few	TRBV3-1/TRBV3-2	TRBJ2-7	CASSSTGRGRREQYF	TGTGCCAGCAGCTCTACAGGGAGAGGCCGAAGGGAGCAGTACTTC
TRBD1	NA	TRBV27	TRBJ2-1	CASSLSGLPRTGEDEQFF	TGTGCCAGCAGTTTATCGGGCCTCCCCAGGACAGGGGAGGATGAGCAGTTCTTC
NA	few	TRBV6-5	TRBJ1-6	CASSSFRFQSPLHF	TGTGCCAGCAGTTCATTCAGGTTCCAGTCACCCCTCCACTTT
TRBD2	NA	TRBV5-1	TRBJ2-1	CASSLEGLADLSSYNEQFF	TGCGCCAGCAGCTTGGAGGGACTAGCCGATTTAAGCTCCTACAATGAGCAGTTCTTC
NA	few	TRBV6-2/TRBV6-3	TRBJ1-2	CASSYRVEGYTF	TGTGCCAGCAGTTACAGGGTGGAGGGCTACACCTTC
NA	NA	TRBV7-9	TRBJ1-2	CASSLINGGHYGYTF	TGTGCCAGCAGCCTAATTAATGGGGGGCACTATGGCTACACCTTC
TRBD2	NA	TRBV29-1	TRBJ2-7	CSVEGSAGVTYEQYF	TGCAGCGTTGAAGGTTCCGCGGGAGTGACCTACGAGCAGTACTTC
NA	NA	TRBV27	TRBJ2-7	CASSFWGPYEQYF	TGTGCCAGCAGTTTTTGGGGTCCTTACGAGCAGTACTTC
TRBD2	NA	TRBV9	TRBJ2-3	CASSPRTSGVVGTDTQYF	TGTGCCAGCAGCCCGCGGACTAGCGGGGTTGTAGGCACAGATACGCAGTATTTT
NA	NA	TRBV28	TRBJ2-2	CAIKSSGDTGELFF	TGTGCCATCAAATCATCAGGGGACACCGGGGAGCTGTTTTTT
NA	NA	TRBV30	TRBJ2-1	CAWSVPQTVSSYNEQFF	TGTGCCTGGAGTGTACCCCAGACCGTTAGCTCCTACAATGAGCAGTTCTTC
NA	NA	TRBV7-8	TRBJ1-1	CASSLAVGEAFF	TGTGCCAGCAGCTTAGCTGTAGGTGAAGCTTTCTTT
TRBD1	NA	TRBV6-5	TRBJ2-4	CASTPPGTGKNIQYF	TGTGCCAGCACCCCCCCCGGGACAGGGAAGAACATTCAGTACTTC
NA	NA	TRBV7-2	TRBJ1-5	CASSKSGQGGDQPQHF	TGTGCCAGCAGCAAAAGCGGGCAAGGGGGAGATCAGCCCCAGCATTTT
NA	NA	TRBV30	TRBJ1-2	CAWSVQYGYTF	TGTGCCTGGAGTGTTCAGTATGGCTACACCTTC
TRBD1	NA	TRBV15	TRBJ1-3	CATSRVAGGGGNTIYF	TGTGCCACCAGCAGAGTTGCAGGGGGAGGAGGAAACACCATATATTTT
TRBD2	once	TRBV4-3	TRBJ2-7	CASSQTGGNYEQYF	TGCGCCAGCAGCCAGACGGGGGGGAACTACGAGCAGTACTTC
NA	NA	TRBV6-5	TRBJ2-4	CASSYRNIQYF	TGTGCCAGCAGTTACCGAAACATTCAGTACTTC
NA	NA	TRBV5-8	TRBJ2-7	CASSLAVGVSAGEQYF	TGTGCCAGCAGCTTGGCCGTTGGAGTCTCAGCCGGCGAGCAGTACTTC
NA	NA	TRBV15	TRBJ2-1	CATSRDNAGYNEQFF	TGTGCCACCAGCAGAGATAATGCAGGCTACAATGAGCAGTTCTTC
NA	NA	TRBV6-6	TRBJ1-5	CASSPQNQPQHF	TGTGCCAGCAGTCCCCAAAATCAGCCCCAGCATTTT
TRBD1	once	TRBV5-1	TRBJ2-3	CASSAGQGAPPSTDTQYF	TGCGCCAGCAGCGCGGGACAGGGGGCACCCCCTAGCACAGATACGCAGTATTTT
NA	NA	TRBV7-3	TRBJ2-2	CASSLTPQGRGELFF	TGTGCCAGCAGCTTAACCCCACAGGGTCGGGGGGAGCTGTTTTTT
NA	NA	TRBV18	TRBJ1-4	CASSPSRGDEKLFF	TGTGCCAGCTCACCAAGCCGCGGGGATGAAAAACTGTTTTTT
NA	once	TRBV5-5	TRBJ1-2	CASSWGDVGPHTF	TGTGCCAGCAGCTGGGGTGATGTAGGGCCTCACACCTTC